The clone carrying this T cell receptor (beta chain) was seen a handful of times. A multiplex PCR was run with 60 Vbeta primers and 13 Jbeta primers. Sequenced by immunoSEQ multiplex PCR; TCRdb stores in-frame clones only, minus some. The table has 150,000 to 200,000 clones, roughly 82% seen once. Trimming took 1 base from V and 4 from J; bases not matched to a gene: 5. Germline V gene sequence: CDR1 SGDLS, CDR2 YYNGEE. The CDR3 is 15 amino acids. This specimen belongs to a study of cytomegalovirus exposure and HLA in healthy donors. The source is a woman in her fifties or sixties in good health and CMV-seronegative. This rearrangement joins TRBV9 to TRBJ1-2; 9 bases fit TRBD1. The sequencing input was PBMCs. The CDR3 nucleotides read TGTGCCAGCAGCGTATCCGGGACAGGGTCCTATGGCTACACCTTC. As protein: CASSVSGTGSYGYTF.